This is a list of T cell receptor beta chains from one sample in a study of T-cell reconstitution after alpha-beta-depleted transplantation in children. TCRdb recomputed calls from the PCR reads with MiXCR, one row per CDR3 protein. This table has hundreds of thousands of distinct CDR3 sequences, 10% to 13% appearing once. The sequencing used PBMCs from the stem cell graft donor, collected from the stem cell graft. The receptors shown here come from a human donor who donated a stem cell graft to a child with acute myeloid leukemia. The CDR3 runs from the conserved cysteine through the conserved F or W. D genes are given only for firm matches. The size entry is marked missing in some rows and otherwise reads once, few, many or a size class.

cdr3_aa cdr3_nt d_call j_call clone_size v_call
CASSARDYYNEQFF TGTGCCAGCAGCGCACGGGACTACTACAATGAGCAGTTCTTC TRBD2 TRBJ2-1 few TRBV12-3/TRBV12-4
CASAQLETQYF TGTGCCAGCGCTCAGTTAGAGACCCAGTACTTC - TRBJ2-5 few TRBV2
CASTPDNTYYGYTF TGTGCCAGCACTCCCGATAACACATATTATGGCTACACCTTC - TRBJ1-2 - TRBV5-4
CSVEEGRSYEQYF TGCAGCGTTGAAGAGGGCCGCTCCTACGAGCAGTACTTC - TRBJ2-7 many TRBV29-1
CSARGTATDTLYF TGCAGTGCTAGAGGGACTGCCACAGATACGCTGTATTTT - TRBJ2-3 - TRBV20-1
CASSPVGLGYTDTQYF TGTGCCAGCAGCCCTGTGGGACTAGGATATACGGATACGCAGTATTTT TRBD2 TRBJ2-3 - TRBV7-2
CASSPSSGDTGELFF TGTGCCAGCAGCCCTAGTTCGGGAGACACCGGGGAGCTGTTTTTT - TRBJ2-2 few TRBV4-2
CASRFLRDTSYEQYF TGTGCCAGCAGATTCCTCCGGGACACCTCCTACGAGCAGTACTTC - TRBJ2-7 - TRBV6-2/TRBV6-3
CASSLLTQGKLGLDNEKLFF TGTGCCAGCAGCCTCCTCACCCAGGGCAAGTTGGGGTTGGATAATGAAAAACTGTTTTTT - TRBJ1-4 many TRBV7-2
CASSSITGSYGYTF TGCGCCAGCAGCTCGATAACAGGGAGCTATGGCTACACCTTC - TRBJ1-2 - TRBV5-1
CASRSQGNGNEQFF TGTGCCAGCAGAAGTCAGGGGAACGGCAATGAGCAGTTCTTC - TRBJ2-1 many TRBV3-1
CATSPSERPQATNEKLFF TGTGCCACCAGTCCGTCGGAACGCCCACAGGCAACTAATGAAAAACTGTTTTTT - TRBJ1-4 - TRBV24-1
CASSRSGQVDTQYF TGTGCCAGCAGCCGTAGCGGGCAGGTGGATACGCAGTATTTT TRBD2 TRBJ2-3 - TRBV6-1
CASGDGRYYGYTF TGTGCCAGCGGGGACGGGCGCTACTATGGCTACACCTTC - TRBJ1-2 - TRBV6-1
CASSRTGGYVTEAFF TGTGCCAGCAGCCGGACAGGGGGATATGTCACTGAAGCTTTCTTT TRBD1 TRBJ1-1 few TRBV7-8
CASSHSSGYNEQFF TGTGCCAGCAGTCATAGTAGCGGGTACAATGAGCAGTTCTTC TRBD2 TRBJ2-1 few TRBV7-9
CSVEGDRDYEQYF TGCAGCGTTGAAGGAGACAGGGACTACGAGCAGTACTTC TRBD1 TRBJ2-7 - TRBV29-1
CASSLAGQGAQNEQFF TGTGCCAGCAGCTTAGCGGGACAGGGGGCGCAAAATGAGCAGTTCTTC TRBD1 TRBJ2-1 many TRBV7-2
CASSVGQREGRETQYF TGTGCCAGCAGCGTAGGTCAGCGGGAGGGCCGGGAGACCCAGTACTTC TRBD2 TRBJ2-5 - TRBV9
CSEVGEGNTEAFF TGCAGCGAGGTCGGGGAGGGGAACACTGAAGCTTTCTTT - TRBJ1-1 few TRBV29-1
CSARDKGKLFF TGCAGTGCTAGAGATAAAGGGAAACTGTTTTTT - TRBJ1-4 few TRBV20-1
CAISRTGFGEQYF TGTGCCATCAGCCGGACGGGTTTTGGCGAGCAGTACTTC - TRBJ2-7 few TRBV10-3
CASSYDFTGAGNQPQHF TGTGCCAGCAGTTACGATTTTACGGGGGCGGGCAATCAGCCCCAGCATTTT - TRBJ1-5 few TRBV6-2/TRBV6-3
CSAPWSQITDTQYF TGCAGTGCACCCTGGAGCCAGATCACAGATACGCAGTATTTT - TRBJ2-3 many TRBV20-1
CASSPSGTSGRDEQFF TGTGCCAGCAGCCCGTCGGGGACTAGCGGGAGGGATGAGCAGTTCTTC TRBD2 TRBJ2-1 many TRBV11-3
CSAPRDAGNEKLFF TGCAGTGCGCCCCGGGACGCCGGTAATGAAAAACTGTTTTTT - TRBJ1-4 many TRBV20-1
CASSVAEGVGEQFF TGTGCCAGCAGCGTAGCGGAGGGAGTTGGTGAGCAGTTCTTC - TRBJ2-1 many TRBV9
CASSDPGQGRYEQYF TGTGCCAGCAGTGATCCGGGACAGGGCCGCTACGAGCAGTACTTC TRBD1 TRBJ2-7 many TRBV6-1